Listed below are T cell receptor beta chains from one sample, sequenced in a study of T-cell reconstitution after alpha-beta-depleted transplantation in children. TCRdb analysed the PCR reads with MiXCR anew, one entry per CDR3 protein. Of 780,000 or so distinct CDR3 sequences listed, approximately 15% are singletons. The starting material was PBMCs, mostly from graft donor cells, obtained 360 days after TCRalphabeta/CD19-depleted stem cell transplant. The origin of the receptors is a male patient aged 5 to 17 who had a stem cell transplant for acute lymphoblastic leukemia, so the T cells may come from the graft donor. Each CDR3 is given with its conserved first and last residue. The D gene is left open where the match is weak. A row's size may be missing; if present it is once, few, many or a size class.

v_call: TRBV29-1
d_call: TRBD1
j_call: TRBJ2-7
clone_size: few
cdr3_aa: CSAIRDSYEQYF
cdr3_nt: TGCAGCGCCATCCGGGACAGCTACGAGCAGTACTTC

v_call: TRBV12-3/TRBV12-4
d_call: -
j_call: TRBJ2-2
clone_size: few
cdr3_aa: CASSLSIPGELFF
cdr3_nt: TGTGCCAGCAGTTTAAGTATCCCCGGGGAGCTGTTTTTT

v_call: TRBV24-1
d_call: -
j_call: TRBJ2-3
clone_size: few
cdr3_aa: CATSDAARSTQYF
cdr3_nt: TGTGCCACCAGTGATGCCGCTAGGTCCACGCAGTATTTT

v_call: TRBV20-1
d_call: -
j_call: TRBJ1-1
clone_size: few
cdr3_aa: CSARDRGGSLTEAFF
cdr3_nt: TGCAGTGCTAGAGATAGAGGGGGAAGTCTAACTGAAGCTTTCTTT

v_call: TRBV20-1
d_call: TRBD2
j_call: TRBJ2-1
clone_size: few
cdr3_aa: CSATTSRALAGSFYNEQFF
cdr3_nt: TGCAGTGCTACTACGTCCAGGGCCCTAGCGGGAAGTTTCTACAATGAGCAGTTCTTC

v_call: TRBV5-6
d_call: TRBD1
j_call: TRBJ1-5
clone_size: few
cdr3_aa: CARTYLRGDRGYQPQHF
cdr3_nt: TGTGCCAGAACCTACTTGAGGGGGGACAGGGGGTATCAGCCCCAGCATTTT

v_call: TRBV5-1
d_call: -
j_call: TRBJ2-3
clone_size: -
cdr3_aa: CATSNTDTQYF
cdr3_nt: TGCGCCACCTCAAACACAGATACGCAGTATTTT

v_call: TRBV30
d_call: TRBD2
j_call: TRBJ2-5
clone_size: -
cdr3_aa: CAWRLAGAGKGETQYF
cdr3_nt: TGTGCCTGGAGATTAGCGGGAGCGGGTAAAGGAGAGACCCAGTACTTC

v_call: TRBV10-3
d_call: TRBD2
j_call: TRBJ2-3
clone_size: many
cdr3_aa: CAISAGEGDTQYF
cdr3_nt: TGTGCCATCAGCGCGGGAGAGGGAGATACGCAGTATTTT

v_call: TRBV7-3
d_call: -
j_call: TRBJ2-1
clone_size: -
cdr3_aa: CASSLRPLLLSYNEQFF
cdr3_nt: TGTGCCAGCAGCCTTAGACCGCTCCTCCTCTCCTACAATGAGCAGTTCTTC

v_call: TRBV5-1
d_call: -
j_call: TRBJ2-7
clone_size: many
cdr3_aa: CASSLEVYGYEQYF
cdr3_nt: TGCGCCAGCAGCTTGGAGGTCTATGGCTACGAGCAGTACTTC

v_call: TRBV29-1
d_call: -
j_call: TRBJ2-7
clone_size: few
cdr3_aa: CSAAGAFNEQYF
cdr3_nt: TGCAGCGCCGCAGGGGCTTTCAACGAGCAGTACTTC

v_call: TRBV7-6
d_call: -
j_call: TRBJ2-6
clone_size: few
cdr3_aa: CASSFSSWANVLTF
cdr3_nt: TGTGCCAGCAGCTTTTCCTCTTGGGCCAACGTCCTGACTTTC

v_call: TRBV5-1
d_call: -
j_call: TRBJ2-3
clone_size: -
cdr3_aa: CASGYSTDTQYF
cdr3_nt: TGCGCCAGCGGCTACAGCACAGATACGCAGTATTTT

v_call: TRBV2
d_call: -
j_call: TRBJ2-7
clone_size: -
cdr3_aa: CASSEYGGTYEQYF
cdr3_nt: TGTGCCAGCAGTGAGTATGGCGGCACCTACGAGCAGTACTTC

v_call: TRBV7-6
d_call: -
j_call: TRBJ2-7
clone_size: many
cdr3_aa: CASSLPPGVVYF
cdr3_nt: TGTGCCAGCAGCCTACCCCCGGGAGTGGTGTACTTC

v_call: TRBV29-1
d_call: -
j_call: TRBJ2-7
clone_size: -
cdr3_aa: CSVHSGVGPEAPYEQYF
cdr3_nt: TGCAGCGTACACTCGGGGGTCGGTCCCGAAGCCCCCTACGAGCAGTACTTC

v_call: TRBV13
d_call: -
j_call: TRBJ2-3
clone_size: few
cdr3_aa: CASSHKTGGVMTDTQYF
cdr3_nt: TGTGCCAGCAGCCATAAAACCGGTGGAGTAATGACAGATACGCAGTATTTT

v_call: TRBV27
d_call: -
j_call: TRBJ1-4
clone_size: few
cdr3_aa: CASSREYATNEKLFF
cdr3_nt: TGTGCCAGCAGTCGGGAATACGCTACTAATGAAAAACTGTTTTTT

v_call: TRBV5-1
d_call: TRBD2
j_call: TRBJ2-7
clone_size: -
cdr3_aa: CASSPVETSGYEQYF
cdr3_nt: TGCGCCAGCAGCCCGGTCGAGACTAGCGGATACGAGCAGTACTTC

v_call: TRBV3-1
d_call: TRBD1
j_call: TRBJ1-5
clone_size: -
cdr3_aa: CASSQVGQGQPQHF
cdr3_nt: TGTGCCAGCAGCCAAGTGGGACAGGGGCAGCCCCAGCATTTT

v_call: TRBV29-1
d_call: -
j_call: TRBJ1-1
clone_size: many
cdr3_aa: CSVEGGLQAAFF
cdr3_nt: TGCAGCGTTGAAGGAGGTCTTCAAGCGGCTTTCTTT

v_call: TRBV11-2
d_call: TRBD2
j_call: TRBJ2-3
clone_size: few
cdr3_aa: CASSLETQPGLAAGGDTQYF
cdr3_nt: TGTGCCAGCAGCTTAGAGACTCAACCGGGACTAGCGGCGGGAGGGGATACGCAGTATTTT

v_call: TRBV20-1
d_call: -
j_call: TRBJ2-5
clone_size: -
cdr3_aa: CSARSRLAGETQYF
cdr3_nt: TGCAGTGCTAGGTCCAGGCTAGCAGGCGAGACCCAGTACTTC

v_call: TRBV29-1
d_call: -
j_call: TRBJ1-1
clone_size: -
cdr3_aa: CSVSGGRADTEAFF
cdr3_nt: TGCAGCGTTTCGGGGGGACGAGCGGACACTGAAGCTTTCTTT

v_call: TRBV4-1
d_call: TRBD2
j_call: TRBJ2-7
clone_size: -
cdr3_aa: CASSQGGASGRAFYEQYF
cdr3_nt: TGCGCCAGCAGCCAAGGAGGGGCTAGCGGGAGGGCCTTCTACGAGCAGTACTTC

v_call: TRBV4-1
d_call: TRBD2
j_call: TRBJ2-7
clone_size: once
cdr3_aa: CASKILAGGSYEQYF
cdr3_nt: TGCGCCAGCAAAATTCTAGCGGGAGGATCATACGAGCAGTACTTC

v_call: TRBV11-1
d_call: TRBD2
j_call: TRBJ2-7
clone_size: -
cdr3_aa: CASSPTTSGGRSSYEQYF
cdr3_nt: TGTGCCAGCAGCCCCACGACTAGCGGGGGCCGGAGCTCCTACGAGCAGTACTTC

v_call: TRBV3-1
d_call: TRBD1
j_call: TRBJ1-2
clone_size: few
cdr3_aa: CASSPAGTGLNGYTF
cdr3_nt: TGTGCCAGCAGCCCAGCCGGGACAGGACTGAATGGCTACACCTTC

v_call: TRBV27
d_call: -
j_call: TRBJ1-2
clone_size: -
cdr3_aa: CASSLFPNYGYTF
cdr3_nt: TGTGCCAGCAGTTTATTCCCTAACTATGGCTACACCTTC

v_call: TRBV12-3/TRBV12-4
d_call: TRBD2
j_call: TRBJ2-5
clone_size: many
cdr3_aa: CASSFPGRVVYF
cdr3_nt: TGTGCCAGCAGTTTTCCGGGGAGGGTTGTTTACTTC

v_call: TRBV3-1
d_call: -
j_call: TRBJ2-1
clone_size: -
cdr3_aa: CASSQEPYGLGAYNEQFF
cdr3_nt: TGTGCCAGCAGCCAAGAGCCTTATGGCCTAGGGGCCTACAATGAGCAGTTCTTC

v_call: TRBV20-1
d_call: TRBD2
j_call: TRBJ2-3
clone_size: few
cdr3_aa: CSARSPRPSGSLNTDTQYF
cdr3_nt: TGCAGTGCTAGGTCCCCCCGACCTAGCGGGAGCTTGAACACAGATACGCAGTATTTT

v_call: TRBV6-5
d_call: -
j_call: TRBJ1-3
clone_size: many
cdr3_aa: CASSLTVGAGNTIYF
cdr3_nt: TGTGCCAGCAGTCTGACAGTCGGAGCTGGAAACACCATATATTTT

v_call: TRBV5-5
d_call: TRBD1
j_call: TRBJ2-3
clone_size: few
cdr3_aa: CASGDAQGDSGTDTQYF
cdr3_nt: TGTGCCAGCGGCGACGCCCAGGGGGATTCGGGAACAGATACGCAGTATTTT

v_call: TRBV20-1
d_call: -
j_call: TRBJ2-2
clone_size: many
cdr3_aa: CSARYPGTGELFF
cdr3_nt: TGCAGTGCTCGGTACCCGGGCACCGGGGAGCTGTTTTTT

v_call: TRBV12-3/TRBV12-4
d_call: -
j_call: TRBJ2-5
clone_size: few
cdr3_aa: CASRTGVRETQYF
cdr3_nt: TGTGCCAGCAGGACCGGGGTCCGAGAGACCCAGTACTTC

v_call: TRBV3-1
d_call: TRBD2
j_call: TRBJ2-6
clone_size: few
cdr3_aa: CASSPRGGRVSGANVLTF
cdr3_nt: TGTGCCAGCAGCCCCCGGGGGGGCAGGGTTTCTGGGGCCAACGTCCTGACTTTC